This T cell receptor (beta chain) was captured by sequencing in a study of spatial heterogeneity in lung cancer. Study information: Where they were available, follow-up PBMC samples were sequenced, at a median of about 2 years after resection. There were, on average, more than 8.5 raw-read appearances for each unique TCR and UMI combination. Study-wide results and caveats: Circulating ubiquitous expanded tumor TCRs were observed more frequently at resection than at follow-up.

TCRdb processed the 5' RACE reads anew with MiXCR; each CDR3 protein has one entry. This table holds about 32,000 distinct CDR3 sequences, 10% found once. This sample's time point: blood at routine non-recurrence follow-up after resection. Whole RNA was taken from tumor, nontumor lung or frozen PBMC; it was then sequenced unsorted. This clonotype has a count of ten or more. What it binds is unknown. V lost 5 bases to trimming and J lost 6 bases; unmatched junction nucleotides: 11. CDR3 length: 16 residues. Germline V gene lookup returns CDR1 SGHTA and CDR2 FQGNSA. This chain connects TRBV7-2 to TRBJ1-5, with 9 bases that match TRBD1. This TCR was sampled from a female donor with early-stage non-small cell lung cancer. Sample: PBMCs, taken at follow-up. The chain's CDR3 is CASSLFGGQGVQPQHF. Written as DNA, the CDR3 is TGTGCCAGCAGCCTTTTTGGGGGACAGGGCGTTCAGCCCCAGCATTTT.